This T cell receptor beta chain was observed in a study of T cells in Graves' hyperthyroidism and ophthalmopathy (dated by TCRdb to about 2019). Looking at the study overall: Peripheral blood samples were taken at the time of initial diagnosis, prior to any treatment. Prospective prediction of ophthalmopathy was tested in an independent validation cohort consisting of about 19 hyperthyroidism patients and more than 15 patients who later progressed to ophthalmopathy. For training and testing, the 95 to 100 patients in the discovery cohort were randomly divided in a 7:3 ratio. Once sampling was done, hyperthyroidism patients were given methimazole at a starting dose of 30 mg daily, whereas ophthalmopathy patients were given high-dose intravenous methylprednisolone. A discovery cohort of 95 to 100 patients, roughly 45 with Graves' ophthalmopathy and roughly 59 with stable Graves' hyperthyroidism, was used to find distinguishing TCR V-J signatures. Thyroid tissue and blood T-cell repertoires from six Graves' hyperthyroidism patients were also compared in the study. The paper reports TCR Vbeta CDR3 sequencing of more than 120 peripheral blood samples: some 44 ophthalmopathy, under 85 hyperthyroidism and 17 progressor patients.

Stable Graves' hyperthyroidism was defined as no progression to ophthalmopathy during 18 months of follow-up. Hyperthyroidism patients were newly diagnosed, with disease duration under 2 months, and aged 18 to 65 years. Patients with uncontrolled infections, other autoimmune diseases, pregnancy or lactation were excluded. Diagnoses were based on clinical symptoms, serum thyroxine and TRAb, thyroid ultrasound and orbital computed tomography. PBMCs were separated from 10 ml of fresh peripheral blood using Ficoll-Paque density gradient centrifugation. Trizol reagent was used to extract total RNA, and RNA quality was then checked on an Agilent 2100 Bioanalyzer. The TCR beta CDR3 regions were amplified from the RNA transcripts. A first-round RT-PCR of the TCR CDR3 used the HTBI primer set with the Qiagen OneStep RT-PCR kit. Libraries were constructed in a second round of multiplex PCR, after which size selection and purification were performed. Paired-end sequencing of the libraries was performed with 100 bp reads on an Illumina HiSeq2000. The published analysis was carried out like this. SOAPnuke was used to process the raw data, with reads discarded if the reads contained adapters or uncalled bases, had a mean Phred below 15, or lacked an exact constant-primer or identifier match. High-quality paired reads were merged with COPE v1.2.5, and unique nucleotide sequences were defined as clonotypes. Clonotypes were aligned to IMGT TRBV, TRBD and TRBJ reference segments using MiTCR v1.1. Analysis was restricted to V-J combinations with a frequency above 0.0001, which covered roughly 99% of repertoires. A TCS score was defined as the ratio between F50 (clonal expansion) and ExV (chaos), using BLOSUM62-based TCRdist between CDR3 peptides within each V-J. Welch's t-statistics and random forest reduced fewer than 550 V-J features to some 14, which were used in a naive Bayes classifier (R e1071). TCRdb passed the public sequencing reads through fastp at Q25 and MiXCR, retaining productive beta sequences. Rows with one shared CDR3 protein collapse into an entry with the most common genes and DNA. The V and J calls, along with clone size, are taken from TCRdb and not from the paper's own processing. The sample table contains about 290,000 distinct CDR3 sequences; only one count was recorded for roughly 15% of them. The ten largest clones represent 33% of the sample.

Notes on this clonotype: Its recognized antigen is unknown. No quality values exist for individual bases; no much larger clone is one base distant.

On the study overall, not on this receptor specifically: In cross-validation, a model built on a 13 V-J signature told ophthalmopathy apart from stable hyperthyroidism with 87.88% sensitivity and about 81% specificity, and in testing the same model reached 80%/75%. Most expanded thyroid clonotypes (frequency above 0.001) were also found in blood, which suggests that blood repertoires may mirror thyroid immune responses. In validation, progression to ophthalmopathy was predicted by the model with almost 71% sensitivity and roughly 72% specificity, a median of approximately 6.5 months before onset. Sample size was not statistically predetermined, and investigators were not blinded to group allocation.

From the cysteine up to the phenylalanine, the CDR3 has a length of 13 residues. Only the CDR3 region is kept as DNA, spanning 39 bases read in frame from base 1. Clipping removes 4 bases from V and 12 bases from J, with 10 as the unmatched junction base count. Reading the germline V gene gives CDR1 SGHRS and CDR2 YFSETQ. Recombination joined TRBV5-1 with TRBJ2-3, and 8 junction bases match TRBD2. The sequenced sample was blood. The clonotype comes from a man aged 25 to 40 with Graves' hyperthyroidism. The sequenced DNA is TGCGCCAGCAGCCCCGGAAGTAGCGGGACCCAGTATTTT. It specifies CASSPGSSGTQYF.